The 9 T cell receptor beta chains in this list originate from one sample, sequenced in a study of T cell repertoires in cytomegalovirus infection. TCRdb fed the reads into MiXCR, producing one record per CDR3 protein. Found here are around 450,000 distinct CDR3 sequences, approximately 33% of them singletons; the top ten hold approximately 13%. The sequencing sample was made of PBMCs. Receptor source: a human donor in good health (CMV status not recorded). Some clones in this sample may be carry-over from other donors' samples.

There are many counts of this clonotype. This rearrangement joins TRBV7-2 to TRBJ2-1; maybe TRBD1 (7 bases). Deletions cut 4 bases from V and 3 bases from J, with 16 bases between. This CDR3 region has 16 residues. The germline V gene has CDR1 SGHTA and CDR2 FQGNSA. CDR3 sequence: CASSSSAGQNYNEQFF. DNA of the CDR3: TGTGCCAGCAGCTCCTCCGCGGGACAGAACTACAATGAGCAGTTCTTC. Full variable domain (outside the CDR3, taken from reference TRBV7-2 and TRBJ2-1): GAGVSQSPSNKVTEKGKDVELRCDPISGHTALYWYRQSLGQGLEFLIYFQGNSAPDKSGLPSDRFSAERTGGSVSTLTIQRTQQEDSAVYLCASSSSAGQNYNEQFFGPGTRLTVL.

This clonotype was counted a few times. The chain links TRBV12-3 or TRBV12-4 to TRBJ1-1, with TRBD1 identical over 8 bases. The V and J ends lost 6 bases and 1 base, in that order; junction bases with no gene match: 7. The CDR3 spans 15 residues. CDR3 sequence (DNA): TGTGCCAGCAGGGCTAGCGGACAGGGGAACACTGAAGCTTTCTTT. It translates to CASRASGQGNTEAFF.

This chain uses TRBV5-1 with TRBJ1-3; D gene unclear. The CDR3 length is 13 residues. The V end was cut by 4 bases, the J end by 1 base, with 6 bases between. Germline V lookup: CDR1 SGHRS, CDR2 YFSETQ. The CDR3 protein is CASSPESGNTIYF. CDR3 DNA sequence: TGCGCCAGCAGCCCCGAGTCTGGAAACACCATATATTTT.

This clonotype was observed a handful of times. The chain joins TRBV18 to TRBJ1-1; D is unclear. Germline-derived CDR1 and CDR2 are KGHSH and LQKENI. The CDR3 extends over 13 amino acids. V shed 5 bases and J shed 1 base, with 8 bases lying between them. In DNA, the CDR3 is TGTGCCAGCTCAACGGCGGAGAACACTGAAGCTTTCTTT. It is translated as CASSTAENTEAFF.

The chain recombines TRBV7-9 with TRBJ2-3, with 13 nucleotides matching TRBD2. Germline trimming cut 5 bases from V and 0 bases from J; bases unmatched to any gene: 5. The CDR3 runs 17 residues. Germline values: CDR1 SEHNR, CDR2 FQNEAQ (reference sequence). The CDR3 DNA sequence: TGTGCCAGCAGCACCGGGACTAGCGGGGCTAGCACAGATACGCAGTATTTT. Residues: CASSTGTSGASTDTQYF.

The gene calls are TRBV20-1 and TRBJ2-1; maybe TRBD2 (5 bases). V dropped 6 bases and J dropped 7 bases, with 22 bases sitting between them. The V gene's germline CDR1 is DFQATT and CDR2 SNEGSKA (reference sequence). This CDR3 region has 15 residues. CDR3 in amino acids: CSAPRADSVGNEQFF. The CDR3 nucleotides read TGCAGTGCCCCGAGGGCCGACTCGGTTGGGAATGAGCAGTTCTTC.

The chain has TRBV6-1 and TRBJ1-1, with 7 bases that match TRBD1. The CDR3 is 13 residues long. Germline values: CDR1 MNHNS, CDR2 SASEGT. J lost 4 bases, V lost 4 bases, and 3 bases had no gene match. In DNA, the CDR3 is TGTGCCAGCAGTGCAGGGGGAGGCACTGAAGCTTTCTTT. Encoded protein: CASSAGGGTEAFF.

The table lists this clonotype with a count of one. V and J are TRBV20-1 and TRBJ2-5; D is unresolved. Trimming cost V 4 bases and J 5 bases, with 14 bases left between them. This CDR3 contains 13 residues. In germline, CDR1 is DFQATT, CDR2 SNEGSKA (reference sequence). In DNA form, the CDR3 reads TGCAGTGCTATTACTCCCCCGGTCGAGACCCAGTACTTC. Protein sequence: CSAITPPVETQYF.

This clonotype has only one observation. The chain combines TRBV29-1 with TRBJ2-7; possibly TRBD1 for D (6 bases). This CDR3 region has 14 residues. V was cut by 4 bases and J by 3 bases, with 16 bases left in between. Looked up from germline, CDR1 is SQVTM and CDR2 is ANQGSEA. The CDR3 is CSVGEGVGGYEQYF. The DNA for the CDR3 is TGCAGCGTTGGAGAGGGGGTAGGTGGCTACGAGCAGTACTTC.